Following are 30 T cell receptor beta chains from one sample sequenced in a study of shared clonotypes between healthy human individuals. The table came from immunoSEQ multiplex PCR; TCRdb's copy has only in-frame clones and leaves some out. The table lists about 530,000 clones, almost 97% of them singletons. The sequenced material came from naive CD4+ T cells sorted from blood. As to subset: CD45RA+ positively selected. The receptors were sampled from a woman aged 25 to 45 in good health.

The DNA of the CDR3 is TGTGCCAGCAGTGAACCAGGGTCGGGGCAAGAGACCCAGTACTTC. Translating it yields CASSEPGSGQETQYF. The rearrangement links TRBV6-1 to TRBJ2-5; the D call may be TRBD1 or TRBD2 (5 bases each). The V end was cut by 2 bases, the J end by 2 bases, with 12 bases between. The germline V gene encodes CDR1 MNHNS and CDR2 SASEGT. The CDR3 extends over 15 amino acids.

The chain employs TRBV30 and TRBJ2-7, with D uncertain. Trimming shortened V by 4 bases and J by 3 bases, and 13 bases separated the two germline ends. Germline V gives CDR1 GTSNPN, CDR2 SVGIG (reference sequence). The CDR3 has 13 residues. CDR3 coding DNA: TGTGCCTGGACGGTCAGCCCTGTCTACGAGCAGTACTTC. Translated: CAWTVSPVYEQYF.

The chain is built from TRBV27 and TRBJ2-5; D ambiguous. The J call may be mistaken, given a closer DNA end match to TRBJ2-7. The CDR3 sequence is 16 residues long. The germline gives CDR1 MNHEY, CDR2 SMNVEV (reference sequence). The DNA of the CDR3 is TGTGCCAGCAGTCCGACCTCACCTGGAAGGGCCTACGAGCAGTACTTC. Translation gives CASSPTSPGRAYEQYF.

The chain uses TRBV7-8 and TRBJ2-2, with a weak D call TRBD2 (5 bases). Germline loops: CDR1 SGHVS, CDR2 FQNEAQ. Deletions cut 2 bases from V and 0 bases from J, with 10 bases between. The CDR3 loop spans 16 amino acids. CDR3 sequence reads: CASSLYGNTNTGELFF. As DNA, the CDR3 is TGTGCCAGCAGCTTATACGGGAATACGAACACCGGGGAGCTGTTTTTT.

The chain combines TRBV5-6 with TRBJ1-4; 8 bases align to TRBD1. CDR1 and CDR2 (germline): SGHDT, YYEEEE. The CDR3 is made up of 15 amino acids. Germline trimming cut 4 bases from V and 7 bases from J; bases unmatched to any gene: 9. CDR3 region: CASSLIDRGSEKLFF. In DNA form, the CDR3 reads TGTGCCAGCAGCCTTATCGACAGGGGAAGTGAAAAACTGTTTTTT.

V usage is TRBV27 and J usage is TRBJ2-2, with unresolved D. In germline, CDR1 is MNHEY, CDR2 SMNVEV (reference sequence). The CDR3 sequence is 14 residues long. The V end lost 0 bases, the J end lost 11 bases, and 13 bases lay between the germline ends. CDR3: CASSLSWDIPELFF. The CDR3 DNA reads as TGTGCCAGCAGTTTATCGTGGGATATACCAGAGCTGTTTTTT.

This chain joins TRBV10-3 and TRBJ1-5; TRBD1 matches 7 bases. V was pared by 6 bases and J by 4 bases, with 6 bases of the junction left unmatched. The CDR3 has 14 amino acids. Germline values: CDR1 ENHRY, CDR2 SYGVKD. CDR3: CAIRETGSNQPQHF. CDR3 DNA: TGTGCCATCAGGGAGACAGGGTCAAATCAGCCCCAGCATTTT.

V gene TRBV7-2 combines with J gene TRBJ2-3; D gene uncertain. The CDR3 length is 13 residues. Germline V gives CDR1 SGHTA, CDR2 FQGNSA. Trimming cost V 5 bases and J 1 base, with 7 bases left between them. DNA of the CDR3: TGTGCCAGCAGCGTAAAGGGCACAGATACGCAGTATTTT. Its translation is CASSVKGTDTQYF.

The chain joins TRBV18 to TRBJ2-3; D not certain. The V gene lost 6 bases and the J gene lost 6 bases, with 16 bases spanning the gap. There are 14 residues in the CDR3. Germline V gives CDR1 KGHSH, CDR2 LQKENI. The DNA of the CDR3 is TGTGCCAGCTCCCTCGTCGAACGGTCGGATACGCAGTATTTT. It encodes CASSLVERSDTQYF.

The chain couples TRBV5-1 to TRBJ1-2; D uncertain. The CDR3 has 13 residues. V was cut by 0 bases and J by 6 bases, with 9 bases left in between. The germline CDR1 and CDR2 sequences are SGHRS and YFSETQ. Here the CDR3 DNA reads TGCGCCAGCAGCTTGGCCATAGGAGATGGCTACACCTTC. Translation gives CASSLAIGDGYTF.

V usage is TRBV9 and J usage is TRBJ1-1, with D uncertain. Germline V gene sequence: CDR1 SGDLS, CDR2 YYNGEE. The CDR3 contains 14 residues. V was pared by 5 bases and J by 1 base, with 12 bases between. CDR3: CASRGGTSNTEAFF. DNA for the CDR3: TGTGCCAGCAGGGGAGGAACATCGAACACTGAAGCTTTCTTT. The full variable domain, its missing parts supplied by reference TRBV9 and TRBJ1-1, is DSGVTQTPKHLITATGQRVTLRCSPRSGDLSVYWYQQSLDQGLQFLIQYYNGEERAKGNILERFSAQQFPDLHSELNLSSLELGDSALYFCASRGGTSNTEAFFGQGTRLTVV.

V usage is TRBV4-1 and J usage is TRBJ1-5; D uncertain. V dropped 6 bases and J dropped 2 bases, with 17 bases sitting between them. Germline CDR1 is MGHRA and CDR2 is YSYEKL. This CDR3 has 16 amino acids. This chain's CDR3 is CASRPALIVGNQPQHF. As DNA, the CDR3 is TGCGCCAGCAGACCAGCCTTAATAGTAGGCAATCAGCCCCAGCATTTT.

The chain joins TRBV7-6 to TRBJ2-1; the D gene is possibly TRBD2 (6 bases). The CDR3 length is 15 residues. Germline assignment: CDR1 SGHVS and CDR2 FNYEAQ. V was cut by 2 bases and J by 5 bases, with 13 bases left in between. The CDR3 here is CASSLFGREDNEQFF. The CDR3 DNA is TGTGCCAGCAGCTTATTTGGGCGGGAAGACAATGAGCAGTTCTTC.

The chain links TRBV30 to TRBJ1-4; D is perhaps TRBD1 (5 bases). Germline loops: CDR1 GTSNPN, CDR2 SVGIG (reference sequence). Trimming took off 2 bases at V and 2 bases at J, with 9 bases between the two ends. The CDR3 spans 14 residues. As DNA, the CDR3 is TGTGCCTGGAGTTTAGGGACGACTAATGAAAAACTGTTTTTT. As protein: CAWSLGTTNEKLFF.

J is TRBJ2-7 and V is TRBV7-3, with TRBD2 matching 11 bases. The CDR3 totals 15 residues. Germline CDR1 is SGHTA and CDR2 is FQGTGA. V lost 5 bases and J lost 4; bases outside the gene matches: 7. The CDR3 loop reads CASSEGASGRYEQYF. The DNA for the CDR3 is TGTGCCAGCAGCGAAGGGGCTAGCGGGAGGTACGAGCAGTACTTC.

This clone came up once. The rearrangement links TRBV2 to TRBJ2-2; no reliable D call. The CDR3 is 12 amino acids. Trimming removed 3 bases at V and 13 bases at J, with 12 bases between. In germline, CDR1 is SNHLY, CDR2 FYNNEI. The DNA for the CDR3 is TGTGCCAGCAGTGAGGATTTGGGGTCGCTGTTTTTT. Protein: CASSEDLGSLFF.

This clone was counted only a few times. The rearrangement joins TRBV28 to TRBJ1-4; D gene uncertain. Trimming left V 6 bases short and J 13 bases short, with 12 bases between. The CDR3 totals 11 residues. Germline CDR1 and CDR2: MDHEN and SYDVKM. CDR3 DNA: TGTGCCAGCAGCCCCAGTGCTGGACTGTTTTTT. The encoded protein is CASSPSAGLFF.

The chain carries TRBV10-2 and TRBJ2-1; D not resolved. Germline CDR1 WSHSY, CDR2 SAAADI. V lost 2 bases to trimming and J lost 14 bases, with 7 bases between them. This CDR3 spans 10 amino acids. DNA for the CDR3: TGCGCCAGCAGTGAGCTAGTCAAGTTCTTC. As protein: CASSELVKFF.

The V gene is TRBV7-9, the J gene TRBJ2-4, with a possible D match to TRBD2 (6 bases). The CDR3 runs 16 residues. V was cut by 2 bases and J by 3 bases, with 14 bases left in between. Germline CDR1 reads SEHNR; CDR2 reads FQNEAQ (reference sequence). The CDR3 is CASSLFRERSKNIQYF. CDR3 nucleotides: TGTGCCAGCAGCTTATTTCGGGAGAGGAGCAAAAACATTCAGTACTTC.

The chain employs TRBV6-5 and TRBJ2-7; no reliable D call. The V end lost 0 bases, the J end lost 3 bases, and 12 bases lay between the germline ends. This CDR3 comprises 15 residues. Germline CDR1 reads MNHEY; CDR2 reads SVGAGI. CDR3 sequence reads: CASSYSPAGRYEQYF. The CDR3 DNA reads as TGTGCCAGCAGTTACTCGCCGGCCGGACGCTACGAGCAGTACTTC.

The chain couples TRBV29-1 to TRBJ2-5; 7 bases line up with TRBD1. V trimming: 6 bases; J trimming: 7 bases; junction bases outside the gene matches: 8. The CDR3 extends over 12 amino acids. Germline CDR1 reads SQVTM; CDR2 reads ANQGSEA. Here the CDR3 reads CSVRDSAGTQYF. The CDR3 nucleotides read TGCAGCGTCCGGGACAGCGCTGGGACCCAGTACTTC.

The chain recombines TRBV18 with TRBJ2-1; 8 nucleotides agree with TRBD2. V lost 0 bases to trimming and J lost 9 bases; unmatched junction nucleotides: 10. The CDR3 loop spans 16 amino acids. Germline CDR1 reads KGHSH; CDR2 reads LQKENI. The CDR3 region is CASSPPFREGRAEQFF. For the CDR3, the DNA is TGTGCCAGCTCACCACCGTTCCGGGAGGGCCGGGCTGAGCAGTTCTTC.

The chain is built from TRBV14 and TRBJ1-4; unclear D gene. The V gene lost 4 bases and the J gene lost 0 bases, with 9 bases spanning the gap. Germline CDR1 and CDR2: SGHDN and FVKESK. The CDR3 has 15 residues. The CDR3 is CASSLRAATNEKLFF. DNA of the CDR3: TGTGCCAGCAGCCTGAGGGCTGCAACTAATGAAAAACTGTTTTTT.

A remark on this clone: The junction does not match germline at one end; this may be a read error. This chain links TRBV7-3 with TRBJ1-6; no firm D call. Per the germline V gene, CDR1 is SGHTA and CDR2 is FQGTGA. The CDR3 consists of 14 residues. In DNA, the CDR3 is TGTGCCAGCAGCTTATTGGCCTACAATTCACCCCTCCACTTT. This codes for CASSLLAYNSPLHF.

V usage is TRBV6-6 and J usage is TRBJ2-7; D gene uncertain. Trimming removed 1 base from V and 6 bases from J, with 13 bases in between. Germline V gene sequence: CDR1 MNHNY, CDR2 SVGAGI (reference sequence). The CDR3 extends over 14 amino acids. The CDR3: CASSYCQGRCEQYF. The CDR3 DNA is TGTGCCAGCAGTTACTGCCAAGGGCGATGCGAGCAGTACTTC.

The chain recombines TRBV6-5 with TRBJ2-7; 8 bases map to TRBD2. The CDR3 length is 15 residues. The germline V gene has CDR1 MNHEY and CDR2 SVGAGI. V lost 6 bases to trimming and J lost 4 bases; unmatched junction nucleotides: 11. CDR3 DNA: TGTGCCAGCAGCCGGGCCGGGACTAGGGATTACGAGCAGTACTTC. Protein sequence: CASSRAGTRDYEQYF.

This chain links TRBV23-1 with TRBJ2-7, with 13 bases fitting TRBD2. TRBV23-1 is reported as an ORF; its role is uncertain. V lost 3 bases, J lost 3 bases, and 5 bases stayed unmatched. CDR3 length: 16 residues. The CDR3 DNA follows: TGCGCCAGCAGTCACGGGACTAGCGGGACCCACTACGAGCAGTACTTC. Its protein product is CASSHGTSGTHYEQYF.

This rearrangement joins TRBV11-2 to TRBJ2-1; D might be TRBD2 (6 bases). CDR1 SGHAT and CDR2 FQNNGV come from the germline V gene. V gave up 5 bases and J gave up 0 bases, with 14 bases separating them. CDR3 size: 16 residues. The chain's CDR3 is CASSGRDSSSYNEQFF. As DNA, the CDR3 is TGTGCCAGCAGCGGGCGGGACTCAAGCTCCTACAATGAGCAGTTCTTC.

The CDR3 sequence is CAYGVGWDNSPLHF. DNA of the CDR3: TGTGCCTATGGAGTTGGATGGGATAATTCACCCCTCCACTTT. The rearrangement joins TRBV30 to TRBJ1-6; D remains ambiguous. V was cut by 7 bases and J by 5 bases, with 15 bases left in between. The germline CDR1 and CDR2 sequences are GTSNPN and SVGIG (reference sequence). The CDR3 totals 14 residues.

The J gene is TRBJ2-3, the V gene TRBV7-8; TRBD2 is a possible D gene (5 bases). The CDR3 length is 14 residues. Germline-derived CDR1 and CDR2 are SGHVS and FQNEAQ. V lost 4 bases and J 4 bases, leaving 12 bases between the germline ends. CDR3 sequence: CASSSSTTSDTQYF. The DNA of the CDR3 is TGTGCCAGCAGCTCTAGCACGACGTCAGATACGCAGTATTTT.